This T cell receptor (beta chain) was captured in a study of PD-1 blockade in classical Hodgkin lymphoma. Broader study findings: For complete responders, baseline diversity was comparable to that of newly diagnosed patients. Repertoire differences lack defined causes, possibly disease activity or prior therapy. By C4D1 there was a significant rise in CD4+ TCR diversity but not in CD8+ TCR diversity.

The ends were cut back, 0 bases at V and 5 bases at J, with 11 bases in the middle. Germline CDR1 is MNHEY and CDR2 is SVGAGI. The CDR3 loop spans 15 amino acids. Using immunoSEQ multiplex PCR, the repertoire was profiled, and TCRdb retains in-frame clones only, with some absent. The table includes over 20,000 clones, around 80% detected once. Each and every patient relapsed after autologous stem cell transplantation, and patients got differing brentuximab vedotin exposure. The study recorded best responses of complete response, partial response or progressive disease. Worth noting for this clone: Its target is not known.

J is TRBJ2-1 and V is TRBV6-5; D could derive from TRBD1 or TRBD2 (5 bases each). This receptor was identified in a human donor with classical Hodgkin lymphoma. Sample: peripheral blood mononuclear cells (PBMCs), taken at baseline. CDR3 sequence (DNA): TGTGCCAGCAGTTACTCGGGGGAAGCCCACAATGAGCAGTTCTTC. Amino acid sequence: CASSYSGEAHNEQFF.